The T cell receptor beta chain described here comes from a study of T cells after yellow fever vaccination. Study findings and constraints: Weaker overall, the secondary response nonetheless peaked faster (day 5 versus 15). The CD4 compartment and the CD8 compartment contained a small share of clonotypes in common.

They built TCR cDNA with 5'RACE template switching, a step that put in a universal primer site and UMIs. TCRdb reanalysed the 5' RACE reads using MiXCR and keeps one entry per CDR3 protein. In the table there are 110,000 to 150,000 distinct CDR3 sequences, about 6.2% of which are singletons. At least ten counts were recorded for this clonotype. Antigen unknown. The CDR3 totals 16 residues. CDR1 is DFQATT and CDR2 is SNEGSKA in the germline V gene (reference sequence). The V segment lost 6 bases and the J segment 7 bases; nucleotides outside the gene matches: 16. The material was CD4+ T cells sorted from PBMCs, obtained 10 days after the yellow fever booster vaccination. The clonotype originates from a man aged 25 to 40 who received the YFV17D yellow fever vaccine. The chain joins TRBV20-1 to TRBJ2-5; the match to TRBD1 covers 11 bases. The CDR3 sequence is CSAARAGTGGIGTQYF. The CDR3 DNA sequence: TGCAGTGCAGCACGGGCCGGGACAGGGGGTATTGGGACCCAGTACTTC.